These 10 T cell receptor beta chains share one sample of origin, sequenced in a study of blood T cell repertoires in COVID-19. Some clones are missing from TCRdb's copy, which holds only in-frame ones; the method was immunoSEQ multiplex PCR. The sample lists just over 650,000 clones; 70% to 90% were seen once. Sequencing was carried out using peripheral blood. The receptors derive from a woman aged 18-30 years with acute or convalescent COVID-19.

The CDR3 sequence: CSARQGAYEQYF. The CDR3 DNA reads TGCAGCGCAAGACAAGGGGCCTACGAGCAGTACTTC. V usage is TRBV29-1 and J usage is TRBJ2-7, with D tentatively TRBD1 (5 bases). CDR3 length equals 12 residues. Germline V CDR1 and CDR2: SQVTM, ANQGSEA. Trimming stripped 7 bases from V and 2 bases from J, with 12 bases between.

This chain uses TRBV5-1 with TRBJ2-1; TRBD2 aligns across 12 bases. Per the germline V gene, CDR1 is SGHRS and CDR2 is YFSETQ. The CDR3 loop spans 16 amino acids. The J segment lost 5 bases and the V segment lost 4 bases, leaving 7 bases of the junction unmatched. CDR3 sequence: CASSITSGGLHNEQFF. The DNA for the CDR3 is TGCGCCAGCAGCATAACTAGCGGGGGGTTGCACAATGAGCAGTTCTTC.

This clone was observed once. V gene TRBV2 combines with J gene TRBJ1-2, with 7 bases that match TRBD1. Trimming took 8 bases from V and 5 from J; bases not matched to a gene: 11. CDR3 length: 14 amino acids. The germline gives CDR1 SNHLY, CDR2 FYNNEI. CDR3 sequence (DNA): TGTGCCAGCGCCAGGGGGGAATTTGGGTATGGCTACACCTTC. It translates to CASARGEFGYGYTF.

J is TRBJ2-1 and V is TRBV29-1, with 7 bases lining up with TRBD2. The CDR3 runs 11 residues. V lost 7 bases and J lost 5; bases outside the gene matches: 2. CDR1 is SQVTM and CDR2 is ANQGSEA in the germline V gene. CDR3 loop: CSGGGDNEQFF. CDR3 DNA sequence: TGCAGCGGCGGGGGAGACAATGAGCAGTTCTTC.

V is TRBV27 and J is TRBJ1-5, with D tentatively TRBD1 (5 bases). CDR1 is MNHEY and CDR2 is SMNVEV in the germline V gene (reference sequence). The V gene lost 3 bases and the J gene lost 2 bases, with 11 bases spanning the gap. CDR3 size: 15 residues. This CDR3 is CASSLARGGNQPQHF. CDR3 DNA: TGTGCCAGCAGTTTGGCTCGGGGGGGCAATCAGCCCCAGCATTTT.

As DNA, the CDR3 is TGCAGCGTTGAACCCCCAGACAGGGAGACTGAAGCTTTCTTT. Its protein is CSVEPPDRETEAFF. The V call is TRBV29-1, the J call TRBJ1-1; 7 bases map to TRBD1. The trim removed 2 bases at V and 5 bases at J, leaving 8 bases unmatched. The CDR3 length is 14 residues. Germline V gene lookup returns CDR1 SQVTM and CDR2 ANQGSEA.

The V call is TRBV6-5, the J call TRBJ1-5; D possibly corresponds to TRBD1 (6 bases). The CDR3 spans 15 residues. CDR1 and CDR2 from the germline V gene are MNHEY and SVGAGI. V shed 0 bases and J shed 4 bases, with 10 bases lying between them. CDR3 loop: CASSYSRGGNQPQHF. The DNA for the CDR3 is TGTGCCAGCAGTTACTCCCGAGGGGGTAATCAGCCCCAGCATTTT.

The J gene is TRBJ1-2, the V gene TRBV7-9; no definite D call. Germline CDR1 and CDR2: SEHNR and FQNEAQ (reference sequence). V lost 6 bases and J lost 7, with 21 bases in between. This CDR3 has 15 amino acids. This chain's CDR3 is CASSTSGRSRGGYTF. The CDR3 nucleotides are TGTGCCAGCAGTACGAGTGGGAGGAGTCGGGGTGGCTACACCTTC. The full variable domain, completed using reference TRBV7-9 and TRBJ1-2, is DTGVSQNPRHKITKRGQNVTFRCDPISEHNRLYWYRQTLGQGPEFLTYFQNEAQLEKSRLLSDRFSAERPKGSFSTLEIQRTEQGDSAMYLCASSTSGRSRGGYTFGSGTRLTVV.

The rearrangement uses TRBV5-1 and TRBJ1-2; 7 bases align to TRBD1. In germline, CDR1 is SGHRS, CDR2 YFSETQ. Trimming at V came to 6 bases and at J to 8 bases, leaving 7 bases not matched to a gene. There are 12 residues in the CDR3. CDR3 loop: CASKHPGGGYTF. CDR3 coding DNA: TGCGCCAGCAAACACCCAGGGGGAGGCTACACCTTC. Looking up the rest from reference TRBV5-1 and TRBJ1-2 gives the full variable domain: KAGVTQTPRYLIKTRGQQVTLSCSPISGHRSVSWYQQTPGQGLQFLFEYFSETQRNKGNFPGRFSGRQFSNSRSEMNVSTLELGDSALYLCASKHPGGGYTFGSGTRLTVV.

For the CDR3, the DNA is TGTGCCAGCAGCCCCCAGGACAGTTATAATTCACCCCTCCACTTT. This gives the protein CASSPQDSYNSPLHF. The chain is built from TRBV7-2 and TRBJ1-6; possibly TRBD1 for D (6 bases). Germline CDR1 reads SGHTA; CDR2 reads FQGNSA. The CDR3 is 15 residues long. Trimming took off 5 bases at V and 4 bases at J, with 12 bases between the two ends.